Listed below are T cell receptor beta chains from one sample, sequenced in a study of lymphopenia after photon versus proton radiotherapy. Sequencing used immunoSEQ multiplex PCR; TCRdb keeps in-frame clones, though not all of them. The sample carries some 28,000 clones, over 75% recorded once. This specimen consisted of peripheral blood, obtained from a patient treated with photon-based radiotherapy. Source of these receptors: a man between 45 and 60 years old with gastric cancer. Both conserved end residues are part of each CDR3. The order of the fields is V gene, J gene, clone size, D gene, CDR3 protein. A D gene is named only where the DNA matches it firmly. Not all rows give a size; the values are once, few, many and, for expanded clones, a class.

V: TRBV9
J: TRBJ1-3
size: NA
D: TRBD1
CDR3: CASSVGGQWTSVDTIYF

V: TRBV6-6
J: TRBJ2-5
size: NA
D: NA
CDR3: CASSYSFRPQETQYF

V: TRBV29-1
J: TRBJ2-5
size: NA
D: NA
CDR3: CSVVWETQYF

V: TRBV7-3
J: TRBJ2-3
size: NA
D: TRBD1
CDR3: CASSFDRDSLSTQYF

V: TRBV11-1
J: TRBJ2-5
size: NA
D: NA
CDR3: CASSLAPYQETQYF

V: TRBV6-1
J: TRBJ2-6
size: NA
D: NA
CDR3: CASSEWHTLSGANVLTF

V: TRBV19
J: TRBJ1-5
size: NA
D: NA
CDR3: CASSIDPRRQPQHF

V: TRBV28
J: TRBJ1-2
size: NA
D: NA
CDR3: CASEGRGYTF

V: TRBV27
J: TRBJ2-5
size: NA
D: TRBD2
CDR3: CASSPGHSGGEETQYF

V: TRBV7-9
J: TRBJ2-3
size: NA
D: NA
CDR3: CASSSLGATDTQYF

V: TRBV4-1
J: TRBJ1-5
size: once
D: NA
CDR3: CASSHRDLSQPQHF

V: TRBV19
J: TRBJ2-1
size: NA
D: TRBD2
CDR3: CASSMRGGSLRNNEQFF

V: TRBV4-3
J: TRBJ1-4
size: few
D: TRBD1
CDR3: CASSPLTAGGREKLFF

V: TRBV19
J: TRBJ1-2
size: NA
D: TRBD1
CDR3: CASSILTGGDGYTF

V: TRBV19
J: TRBJ2-7
size: NA
D: TRBD2
CDR3: CASSIGRSYEQYF

V: TRBV5-6
J: TRBJ1-2
size: NA
D: NA
CDR3: CASSSPGVRYGYTF

V: TRBV15
J: TRBJ2-7
size: NA
D: TRBD1
CDR3: CATSPGRGYEQYF

V: TRBV7-3
J: TRBJ2-1
size: NA
D: TRBD1
CDR3: CASSLRQGGEQFF

V: TRBV4-3
J: TRBJ2-1
size: NA
D: NA
CDR3: CASSQDWRGGYNEQFF

V: TRBV11-2
J: TRBJ1-5
size: NA
D: TRBD1
CDR3: CASSLDRGRHQPQHF

V: TRBV5-6
J: TRBJ2-3
size: NA
D: TRBD2
CDR3: CASSLMRLAVSTDTQYF

V: TRBV5-1
J: TRBJ1-3
size: NA
D: NA
CDR3: CASSLGPSGDTIYF

V: TRBV19
J: TRBJ2-3
size: NA
D: TRBD2
CDR3: CASSIMVAGGDTQYF

V: TRBV18
J: TRBJ1-6
size: few
D: NA
CDR3: CASSQGTGNSPLHF

V: TRBV18
J: TRBJ2-3
size: once
D: NA
CDR3: CASQNGLSGTDTQYF

V: TRBV19
J: TRBJ2-3
size: NA
D: TRBD1
CDR3: CASSFSGTGTDTQYF

V: TRBV30
J: TRBJ1-6
size: NA
D: TRBD1
CDR3: CAWRQKQGQNNSPLHF

V: TRBV19
J: TRBJ1-3
size: NA
D: NA
CDR3: CASSKMGRQDSGNTIYF

V: TRBV5-1
J: TRBJ2-5
size: NA
D: TRBD1
CDR3: CASSYYRGQFETQYF

V: TRBV4-1
J: TRBJ2-3
size: NA
D: NA
CDR3: CASSQDNPGSTDTQYF

V: TRBV30
J: TRBJ2-5
size: NA
D: NA
CDR3: CAFDRSETQYF

V: TRBV9
J: TRBJ1-3
size: NA
D: NA
CDR3: CASSGGTGVGNTIYF

V: TRBV5-1
J: TRBJ2-1
size: once
D: TRBD2
CDR3: CASSFSGTANNEQFF

V: TRBV4-1
J: TRBJ2-7
size: NA
D: TRBD2
CDR3: CASSPVSGGTPYEQYF

V: TRBV6-5
J: TRBJ1-2
size: NA
D: TRBD1
CDR3: CASSYTGTGLNYGYTF

V: TRBV25-1
J: TRBJ1-5
size: once
D: NA
CDR3: CASSGTALGQPQHF

V: TRBV30
J: TRBJ1-5
size: NA
D: NA
CDR3: CAWSVKQGGQPQHF

V: TRBV5-8
J: TRBJ2-2
size: NA
D: TRBD1
CDR3: CASSLGRGPGELFF

V: TRBV30
J: TRBJ2-5
size: NA
D: TRBD2
CDR3: CAWTAGGKTQYF

V: TRBV30
J: TRBJ2-3
size: NA
D: TRBD1
CDR3: CAWNGGQGSRYF

V: TRBV30
J: TRBJ2-5
size: NA
D: NA
CDR3: CAWDRFQETQYF

V: TRBV15
J: TRBJ2-1
size: NA
D: TRBD2
CDR3: CATSEGLAPNNEQFF

V: TRBV18
J: TRBJ2-3
size: NA
D: TRBD1
CDR3: CASSPTGSILTDTQYF

V: TRBV4-3
J: TRBJ2-3
size: NA
D: NA
CDR3: CASSQVRGTRQYF

V: TRBV7-9
J: TRBJ1-6
size: NA
D: NA
CDR3: CATTGGDNSPLHF

V: TRBV29-1
J: TRBJ1-3
size: once
D: NA
CDR3: CSVEEIGTGNTIYF

V: TRBV19
J: TRBJ2-5
size: NA
D: TRBD1
CDR3: CASSVQGAVETQYF